A single sample gave rise to the 14 T cell receptor beta chains below, sequenced in a study of beta chain features in type 1 diabetes. The authors reverse transcribed all of the isolated RNA, so sequencing captured expressed TCRB transcripts. Profiled with immunoSEQ multiplex PCR; TCRdb holds only in-frame clones, not every one. The top ten hold about 0.086% of the sample, which has 680,000 or so clones, about 14% seen once. Sequencing was performed on naive CD4+ T cells from blood. The receptor source for this set is a man between 18 and 35 years old in good health.

This clone was seen a handful of times. The V call is TRBV28, the J call TRBJ2-4, with TRBD1 identical over 7 bases. The trim removed 5 bases at V and 0 bases at J, leaving 10 bases unmatched. CDR1 and CDR2 (germline): MDHEN, SYDVKM. This CDR3 has 17 amino acids. Here the CDR3 reads CASSPTGTALAKNIQYF. Here the CDR3 DNA reads TGTGCCAGCAGTCCGACCGGGACAGCTCTAGCCAAAAACATTCAGTACTTC.

Concerning this clone itself: Other DNA sequences within the sample encode an identical CDR3. This chain connects TRBV29-1 to TRBJ2-7, with D hard to call. This CDR3 spans 11 amino acids. The V end was cut by 6 bases, the J end by 0 bases, with 6 bases between. CDR1 SQVTM and CDR2 ANQGSEA come from the germline V gene. The CDR3 DNA reads TGCAGCGTCGCTGACTCCTACGAGCAGTACTTC. Translating gives CSVADSYEQYF.

The chain joins TRBV9 to TRBJ2-3, with unresolved D. From germline, CDR1 is SGDLS and CDR2 YYNGEE. V lost 3 bases and J 0 bases, leaving 8 bases between the germline ends. This CDR3 has 14 amino acids. CDR3 in amino acids: CASSALYSTDTQYF. The CDR3 DNA follows: TGTGCCAGCAGCGCTTTATACAGCACAGATACGCAGTATTTT.

This clone has more than one count but fewer than ten. The rearrangement uses TRBV28 and TRBJ2-1; 14 nucleotides align to TRBD2. The CDR3 has 17 residues. Trimming removed 2 bases from V and 7 bases from J; junction bases left unmatched: 7. CDR1 and CDR2 (germline): MDHEN, SYDVKM. The CDR3 sequence is CASSLQGLAGALNEQFF. The CDR3 DNA follows: TGTGCCAGCAGTTTACAGGGACTAGCGGGAGCTTTGAATGAGCAGTTCTTC.

This clone appeared a few times. CDR3: CASSTRGMHTEAFF. As DNA, the CDR3 is TGTGCCAGCAGCACACGGGGAATGCACACTGAAGCTTTCTTT. V usage is TRBV13 and J usage is TRBJ1-1, with no clear D. The V gene's germline CDR1 is PRHDT and CDR2 FYEKMQ (reference sequence). The CDR3 runs to 14 residues. Trimming cost V 5 bases and J 3 bases, with 13 bases left between them.

This clone was found a few times. The chain joins TRBV2 to TRBJ1-5; 9 bases map to TRBD1. This CDR3 region has 15 residues. Germline lookup yields CDR1 SNHLY and CDR2 FYNNEI. V dropped 7 bases and J dropped 2; count of bases not matched to a gene: 6. The CDR3 DNA reads TGTGCCAGCACTCACAGGGGGCCGGGCAATCAGCCCCAGCATTTT. Protein sequence: CASTHRGPGNQPQHF.

CDR3 DNA: TGTGCCAGCAGCGTAGGGGGTTTTCTTGGAGATACGCAGTATTTT. Translating gives CASSVGGFLGDTQYF. The rearrangement uses TRBV9 and TRBJ2-3; D gene unclear. The germline CDR1 and CDR2 sequences are SGDLS and YYNGEE. The CDR3 is 15 amino acids. Trimming shortened V by 0 bases and J by 5 bases, and 13 bases separated the two germline ends.

This clone was found a few times. The chain employs TRBV5-1 and TRBJ2-5; the D gene is possibly TRBD2 (5 bases). In germline, CDR1 is SGHRS, CDR2 YFSETQ. Trimming left V 0 bases short and J 4 bases short, with 16 bases between. The CDR3 loop spans 16 amino acids. The CDR3, as DNA: TGCGCCAGCAGCTTGGCCCCTGGGCCGGCGGGAGAGACCCAGTACTTC. Translation gives CASSLAPGPAGETQYF.

The chain employs TRBV11-1 and TRBJ2-7; 10 bases are shared with TRBD1. This CDR3 region has 14 residues. Germline CDR1 SGHAT, CDR2 FQDESV (reference sequence). With V trimmed by 4 bases and J by 5 bases, 5 bases remained unmatched. CDR3: CASSSDRGRDEQYF. The DNA of the CDR3 is TGTGCCAGCAGCTCCGACAGGGGGCGGGACGAGCAGTACTTC. Full variable domain (missing parts from reference TRBV11-1 and TRBJ2-7): EAEVAQSPRYKITEKSQAVAFWCDPISGHATLYWYRQILGQGPELLVQFQDESVVDDSQLPKDRFSAERLKGVDSTLKIQPAELGDSAMYLCASSSDRGRDEQYFGPGTRLTVT.

This clone turned up a few times. The V gene is TRBV7-2, the J gene TRBJ2-7; 8 bases are a match to TRBD2. From germline, CDR1 is SGHTA and CDR2 FQGNSA. V lost 2 bases, J lost 5 bases, and 5 bases stayed unmatched. There are 14 residues in the CDR3. The CDR3 nucleotides are TGTGCCAGCAGCTTACAGAGCGGGAGAGACGAGCAGTACTTC. Residues: CASSLQSGRDEQYF.

The V call is TRBV5-4, the J call TRBJ2-1; 11 nucleotides align to TRBD2. Trimming took 4 bases from V and 1 from J; bases not matched to a gene: 1. CDR3 size: 15 residues. Germline CDR1 is SGHNT and CDR2 is YYREEE (reference sequence). The CDR3 sequence: CASSRTSGSYNEQFF. CDR3 sequence (DNA): TGTGCCAGCAGCCGGACTAGCGGGTCCTACAATGAGCAGTTCTTC. Looking up the rest from reference TRBV5-4 and TRBJ2-1 gives the full variable domain: ETGVTQSPTHLIKTRGQQVTLRCSSQSGHNTVSWYQQALGQGPQFIFQYYREEENGRGNFPPRFSGLQFPNYSSELNVNALELDDSALYLCASSRTSGSYNEQFFGPGTRLTVL.

In this sample, this clone turned up a few times. This chain uses TRBV28 with TRBJ1-5; 7 bases agree with TRBD1. Unmatched junction bases numbered 4, after V lost 8 bases and J lost 3 bases. The CDR3 has 13 amino acids. Germline CDR1 is MDHEN and CDR2 is SYDVKM. CDR3 region: CASGTGVNQPQHF. CDR3 nucleotides: TGTGCCAGCGGAACAGGGGTCAATCAGCCCCAGCATTTT.

This clone was observed a few times. The V and J genes are TRBV6-1 and TRBJ2-1; D unclear. Germline CDR1 MNHNS, CDR2 SASEGT. V was cut by 5 bases and J by 1 base, with 3 bases left in between. This CDR3 contains 12 residues. CDR3 loop: CASSLSYNEQFF. The CDR3 nucleotides are TGTGCCAGCAGTCTTTCCTACAATGAGCAGTTCTTC.

J is TRBJ2-3 and V is TRBV18; TRBD2 aligns across 8 bases. Germline CDR1 is KGHSH and CDR2 is LQKENI. The CDR3 length is 18 residues. With 6 bases clipped from V and 2 bases from J, the junction kept 16 bases outside the gene matches. Here the CDR3 DNA reads TGTGCCAGCTCCCGCAGGGTCCGGGCGGGGGGCCTCACAGATACGCAGTATTTT. Encoded protein: CASSRRVRAGGLTDTQYF.